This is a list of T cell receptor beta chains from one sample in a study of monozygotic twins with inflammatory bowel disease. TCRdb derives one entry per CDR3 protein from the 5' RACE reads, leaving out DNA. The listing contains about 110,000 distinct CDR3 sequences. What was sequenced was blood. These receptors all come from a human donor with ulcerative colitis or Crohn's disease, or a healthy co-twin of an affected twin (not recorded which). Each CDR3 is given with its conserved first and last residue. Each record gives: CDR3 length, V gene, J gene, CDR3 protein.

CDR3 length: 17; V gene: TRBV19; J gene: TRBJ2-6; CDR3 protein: CASSIRQSNSGANVLTF
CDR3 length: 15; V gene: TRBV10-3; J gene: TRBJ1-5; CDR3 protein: CAISESRDGNQPQHF
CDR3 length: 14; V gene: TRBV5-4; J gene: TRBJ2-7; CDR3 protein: CASSLAGLTYEQYF
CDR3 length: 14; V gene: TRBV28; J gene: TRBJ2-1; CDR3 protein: CASSDHSSGGVRDF
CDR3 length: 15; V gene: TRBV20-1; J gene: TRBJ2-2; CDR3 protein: CSARPGGGHTGELFF
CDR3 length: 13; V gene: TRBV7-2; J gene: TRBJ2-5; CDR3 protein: CASSLAGAETQYF
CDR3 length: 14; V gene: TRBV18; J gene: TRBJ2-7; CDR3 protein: CASSREREFDEQYF
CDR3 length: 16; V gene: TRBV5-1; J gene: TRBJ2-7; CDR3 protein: CASRGTSGMNGHEQYF
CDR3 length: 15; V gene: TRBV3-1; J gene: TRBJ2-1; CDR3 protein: CASSHPRIGDDEQFF
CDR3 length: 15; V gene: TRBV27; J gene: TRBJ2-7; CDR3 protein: CASSFSSGSTYEQYF
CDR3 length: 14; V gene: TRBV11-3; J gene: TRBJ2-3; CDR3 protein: CASSSSRMRDTQYF
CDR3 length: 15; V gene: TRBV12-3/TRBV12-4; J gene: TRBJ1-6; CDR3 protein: CASRRTGTGGSPLHF
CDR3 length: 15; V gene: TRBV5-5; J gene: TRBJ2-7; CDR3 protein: CASSSPGSPSYEQYF
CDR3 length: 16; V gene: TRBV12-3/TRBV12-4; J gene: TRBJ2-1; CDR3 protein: CASSLGLAGLVGEQFF
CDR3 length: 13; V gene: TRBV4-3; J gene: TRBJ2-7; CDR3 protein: CASSQAGRDEQYF
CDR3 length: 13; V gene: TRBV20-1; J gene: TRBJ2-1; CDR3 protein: CSAEGSSYNEQFF
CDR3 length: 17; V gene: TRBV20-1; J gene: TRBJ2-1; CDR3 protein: CSARVARAGGGHNEQFF
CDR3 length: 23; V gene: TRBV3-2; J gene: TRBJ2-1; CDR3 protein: CASSQGRKELTSGGEVRYNEQFF
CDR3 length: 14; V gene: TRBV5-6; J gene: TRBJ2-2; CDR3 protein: CASSPNTGLGELFF
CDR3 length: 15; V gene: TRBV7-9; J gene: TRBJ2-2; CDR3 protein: CASEEDAANTGELFF
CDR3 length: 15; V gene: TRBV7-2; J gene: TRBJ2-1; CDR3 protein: CASSLYRSSYNEQFF
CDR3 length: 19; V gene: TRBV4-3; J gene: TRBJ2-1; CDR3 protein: CASSQTGTGGLAGSNEQFF
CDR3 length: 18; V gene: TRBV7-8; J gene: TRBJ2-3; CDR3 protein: CASSLPPGTSGRTDTQYF
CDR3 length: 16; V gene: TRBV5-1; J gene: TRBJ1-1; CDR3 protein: CASSPSTGGMNTEAFF
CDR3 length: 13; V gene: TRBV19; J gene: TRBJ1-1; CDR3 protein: CASRKDRDTEAFF
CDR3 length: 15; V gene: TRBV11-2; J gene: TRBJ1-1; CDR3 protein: CASSRTVQGNTEAFF
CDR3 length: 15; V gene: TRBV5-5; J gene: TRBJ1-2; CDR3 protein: CASTMWTGHNYGYTF
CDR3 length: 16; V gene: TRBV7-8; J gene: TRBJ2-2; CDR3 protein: CASSPRTSGGIGELFF
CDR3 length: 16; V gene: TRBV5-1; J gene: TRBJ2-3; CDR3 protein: CASSPPWGGASDTQYF
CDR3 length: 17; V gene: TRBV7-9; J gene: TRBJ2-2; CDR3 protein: CASSLLSDFSWSGELFF
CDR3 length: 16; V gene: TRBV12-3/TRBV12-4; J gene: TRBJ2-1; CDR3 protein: CASSFPTAGGWDEQFF
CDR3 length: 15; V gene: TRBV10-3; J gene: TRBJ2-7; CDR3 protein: CAISEYGTGEVEQYF
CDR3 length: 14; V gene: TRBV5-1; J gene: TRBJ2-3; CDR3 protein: CASRPGLEVDTQYF